This T cell receptor beta chain was retrieved from a study of OX40 agonist ivuxolimab in advanced cancers. Background on the study: Ivuxolimab doses were 0.01, 0.1, 0.3, 1.5, 3 or 10 mg/kg every 2 weeks.

Germline lookup yields CDR1 LNHNV and CDR2 YYDKDF (reference sequence). The CDR3 contains 17 residues. Trimming took 5 bases from V and 2 from J, leaving 20 bases between them. TCRdb's copy holds only in-frame clones and misses some; the assay was immunoSEQ multiplex PCR. The table shows about 110,000 clones, with approximately 90% occurring only once. This material consisted of CD4+ or CD8+ T cells sorted from blood, taken in a trial of the OX40 agonist ivuxolimab. The sequence came from an adult with an advanced solid tumor such as melanoma, head and neck, liver or kidney cancer. The rearrangement uses TRBV15 and TRBJ2-3; D may be TRBD2 (6 bases). The DNA for the CDR3 is TGTGCCACCAGCCCCTATGGTGGAGGGAGTGACACAGATACGCAGTATTTT. It is translated as CATSPYGGGSDTDTQYF.